This record looks at one TCR beta chain sequence and its context. Its specificity is unknown. The repertoire was sequenced with immunoSEQ multiplex PCR; TCRdb's copy has only in-frame clones and lacks some. Of around 83,000 clones in the sample, roughly 86% were seen once. Germline assignment: CDR1 SGHRS and CDR2 YFSETQ. Trimming stripped 1 base from V and 7 bases from J, with 9 bases between. This CDR3 spans 13 amino acids. These data belong to a study of T cells in localized non-small cell lung cancer. Study results and limitations: Because only a single region of the tumor was sequenced, heterogeneity remains possible. Measurement of T cell clonality placed uninvolved adjacent lung highest, above the level in tumor. A higher density of T cells in blood coincided with extended overall survival. Within adjacent lung there appeared a median roughly 60 of the top 100 tumor clones.

This TCR came from a man aged 40 to 70 with stage I squamous cell lung carcinoma. The sequencing here drew on peripheral blood, taken before any cancer treatment. The gene calls are TRBV5-1 and TRBJ1-5; D is unresolved. CDR3 in amino acids: CASSLRGNQPQHF. CDR3 bases: TGCGCCAGCAGCTTGCGGGGAAACCAGCCCCAGCATTTT.